Presented here are 25 T cell receptor beta chains from one specimen sequenced in a study of chemoradiotherapy in HPV16-positive cancers. The protocol was immunoSEQ multiplex PCR, while the TCRdb copy is restricted to in-frame clones and leaves out a portion. The sample lists more than 15,000 clones; more than 75% were seen once. This specimen was acquired from a patient who underwent chemoradiotherapy. These TCRs come from a human donor with HPV-associated anogenital cancer.

This chain joins TRBV6-6 and TRBJ2-7; 13 bases map to TRBD2. CDR1 is MNHNY, CDR2 SVGAGI, per germline (reference sequence). Unmatched junction bases numbered 3, after V lost 2 bases and J lost 5 bases. This CDR3 region has 15 residues. CDR3 in amino acids: CASSYTSGGGHEQYF. CDR3 nucleotide sequence: TGTGCCAGCAGTTACACTAGCGGGGGGGGTCACGAGCAGTACTTC.

This chain uses TRBV28 with TRBJ1-4, with D perhaps TRBD1 (5 bases). V lost 3 bases and J 0 bases, leaving 8 bases between the germline ends. This CDR3 is built from 15 residues. Germline lookup yields CDR1 MDHEN and CDR2 SYDVKM. For the CDR3, the DNA is TGTGCCAGCAGTTTTCCAGGGCCAACTAATGAAAAACTGTTTTTT. Protein sequence: CASSFPGPTNEKLFF.

This clone has more than one count but fewer than ten. The V call is TRBV5-4, the J call TRBJ2-1, with 10 bases aligning to TRBD1. The CDR3 has 15 residues. Germline values: CDR1 SGHNT, CDR2 YYREEE (reference sequence). Trimming cost V 4 bases and J 6 bases; bases outside gene matches: 7. The CDR3 DNA follows: TGTGCCAGCAGCACGGGACAGGGGATGGGCAATGAGCAGTTCTTC. Its translation: CASSTGQGMGNEQFF.

This clone has just a few counts. This rearrangement joins TRBV7-9 to TRBJ1-1; D gene uncertain. This CDR3 is built from 10 residues. Germline V lookup: CDR1 SEHNR, CDR2 FQNEAQ (reference sequence). The V gene lost 5 bases and the J gene lost 11 bases, with 9 bases spanning the gap. The CDR3 sequence: CASSDRRAFF. CDR3 nucleotides: TGTGCCAGCAGCGATAGAAGGGCTTTCTTT.

The rearrangement joins TRBV7-6 to TRBJ1-1; D might be TRBD1 (6 bases). The CDR3 has 17 amino acids. Germline V gives CDR1 SGHVS, CDR2 FNYEAQ. Trimming took 4 bases from V and 3 from J, leaving 21 bases between them. CDR3 protein: CASSSGRGAGRDTEAFF. The CDR3 coding sequence is TGTGCCAGCAGCTCCGGTAGGGGGGCGGGCCGGGACACTGAAGCTTTCTTT.

This clone has only a few counts. The V call is TRBV4-3, the J call TRBJ1-5, with D unclear. This CDR3 comprises 14 residues. Looked up from germline, CDR1 is LGHNA and CDR2 is YSLEER. The germline V and J ends were trimmed by 0 bases and 6 bases, with 9 bases remaining between them. The CDR3 region is CASSQDLTGQPQHF. CDR3 coding DNA: TGCGCCAGCAGCCAAGATCTAACGGGTCAGCCCCAGCATTTT.

The chain employs TRBV28 and TRBJ1-1; no firm D call. V was cut by 8 bases and J by 4 bases, with 11 bases left in between. CDR1 and CDR2 from the germline V gene are MDHEN and SYDVKM. The CDR3 is 12 amino acids. The CDR3 loop reads CASGNPTTEAFF. For the CDR3, the DNA is TGTGCCAGCGGGAACCCGACCACTGAAGCTTTCTTT.

The V call is TRBV18, the J call TRBJ2-1; D might be TRBD1 (6 bases). CDR1 and CDR2 (germline): KGHSH, LQKENI. V was shortened by 0 bases and J by 5 bases, with 11 bases between the two germline ends. The CDR3 covers 15 residues. The CDR3 loop reads CASSPPTGYDNEQFF. CDR3 coding DNA: TGTGCCAGCTCACCACCGACAGGTTACGACAATGAGCAGTTCTTC. The full variable domain, in which reference TRBV18 and TRBJ2-1 provide the parts outside the CDR3, is NAGVMQNPRHLVRRRGQEARLRCSPMKGHSHVYWYRQLPEEGLKFMVYLQKENIIDESGMPKERFSAEFPKEGPSILRIQQVVRGDSAAYFCASSPPTGYDNEQFFGPGTRLTVL.

The genes are TRBV28 and TRBJ2-3, with TRBD1 matching over 8 bases. Germline assignment: CDR1 MDHEN and CDR2 SYDVKM. The length of the CDR3 is 17 residues. With V trimmed by 3 bases and J by 1 base, 9 bases remained unmatched. This CDR3 reads CASSFGVGTGRTDTQYF. Here the CDR3 DNA reads TGTGCCAGCAGTTTCGGCGTGGGGACAGGACGCACAGATACGCAGTATTTT. Full variable domain (missing parts from reference TRBV28 and TRBJ2-3): DVKVTQSSRYLVKRTGEKVFLECVQDMDHENMFWYRQDPGLGLRLIYFSYDVKMKEKGDIPEGYSVSREKKERFSLILESASTNQTSMYLCASSFGVGTGRTDTQYFGPGTRLTVL.

This clone was detected a few times. This chain links TRBV9 with TRBJ1-6, with D possibly being TRBD1 (5 bases). Looked up from germline, CDR1 is SGDLS and CDR2 is YYNGEE. Trimming pared 0 bases from V and 7 bases from J, leaving 5 bases between. The CDR3 loop spans 13 amino acids. The CDR3 protein is CASSVGGNSPLHF. The DNA of the CDR3 is TGTGCCAGCAGCGTAGGGGGGAATTCACCCCTCCACTTT. The variable domain in full, with the rest retrieved from reference TRBV9 and TRBJ1-6, is DSGVTQTPKHLITATGQRVTLRCSPRSGDLSVYWYQQSLDQGLQFLIQYYNGEERAKGNILERFSAQQFPDLHSELNLSSLELGDSALYFCASSVGGNSPLHFGNGTRLTVT.

The chain joins TRBV23-1 to TRBJ2-3; 7 nucleotides align to TRBD2. TRBV23-1 counts as an open reading frame of uncertain function. This CDR3 region has 15 residues. Germline trimming cut 6 bases from V and 6 bases from J; bases unmatched to any gene: 12. The CDR3 protein is CASSLQRGGRDTQYF. Here the CDR3 DNA reads TGCGCCAGCAGCCTCCAGCGGGGTGGGAGGGATACGCAGTATTTT.

This chain joins TRBV5-1 and TRBJ2-2, with D maybe TRBD2 (6 bases). The CDR3 contains 16 residues. From germline, CDR1 is SGHRS and CDR2 YFSETQ. V was clipped by 1 base and J by 4 bases, with 14 bases between them. CDR3 amino acids: CASSLSGGRGTGELFF. DNA of the CDR3: TGCGCCAGCAGCTTGTCCGGGGGTCGCGGCACCGGGGAGCTGTTTTTT.

The chain combines TRBV10-3 with TRBJ2-2; 8 nucleotides line up with TRBD2. Germline V gives CDR1 ENHRY, CDR2 SYGVKD. The CDR3 covers 13 residues. V lost 4 bases, J lost 6 bases, and 1 base stayed unmatched. CDR3 amino acids: CAISGRGAGELFF. The CDR3 bases are TGTGCCATCAGTGGGCGGGGGGCCGGGGAGCTGTTTTTT.

The chain couples TRBV13 to TRBJ2-2; D is undetermined. The CDR3 runs to 18 residues. CDR1 and CDR2 (germline): PRHDT, FYEKMQ (reference sequence). The V and J ends lost 3 bases and 1 base respectively, with 18 bases between them. CDR3 nucleotides: TGTGCCAGCAGCTTCCTCCCGACCGACCCGCAGAACACCGGGGAGCTGTTTTTT. It is translated as CASSFLPTDPQNTGELFF. Based on the CDR3 plus reference TRBV13 and TRBJ2-2, the full variable domain is AAGVIQSPRHLIKEKRETATLKCYPIPRHDTVYWYQQGPGQDPQFLISFYEKMQSDKGSIPDRFSAQQFSDYHSELNMSSLELGDSALYFCASSFLPTDPQNTGELFFGEGSRLTVL.

V is TRBV7-9 and J is TRBJ2-1; 9 bases fit TRBD2. The CDR3 length is 16 residues. Per the germline V gene, CDR1 is SEHNR and CDR2 is FQNEAQ (reference sequence). Trimming cost V 8 bases and J 0 bases; bases outside gene matches: 8. DNA for the CDR3: TGTGCCAGCCCTCCTAGCGGGGCCGACTCCTACAATGAGCAGTTCTTC. Translation gives CASPPSGADSYNEQFF. Variable domain in full (rest from reference TRBV7-9 and TRBJ2-1): DTGVSQNPRHKITKRGQNVTFRCDPISEHNRLYWYRQTLGQGPEFLTYFQNEAQLEKSRLLSDRFSAERPKGSFSTLEIQRTEQGDSAMYLCASPPSGADSYNEQFFGPGTRLTVL.

The chain joins TRBV6-4 to TRBJ1-5; 10 bases fit TRBD1. CDR3 length: 16 residues. Germline V gene data show CDR1 as MRHNA and CDR2 as SNTAGT. Losses at the gene ends were 5 bases for V and 1 base for J; bases not matched to a gene: 5. CDR3 loop: CASSHKDRGSNQPQHF. The DNA of the CDR3 is TGTGCCAGCAGTCACAAGGACAGGGGGAGCAATCAGCCCCAGCATTTT.

In its sample, this clone ranks as medium-sized (0.01 to 0.1%). The chain is built from TRBV2 and TRBJ2-3; D not certain. Trimming removed 2 bases at V and 6 bases at J, with 3 bases between. The V gene's germline CDR1 is SNHLY and CDR2 FYNNEI. The CDR3 covers 11 residues. As DNA, the CDR3 is TGTGCCAGCAGTGAATTTGATACGCAGTATTTT. Translating it yields CASSEFDTQYF.

In DNA, the CDR3 is TGCGCCAGCAGCCAAGACATAGGACTGATGAACACTGAAGCTTTCTTT. The encoded protein is CASSQDIGLMNTEAFF. The V call is TRBV4-3, the J call TRBJ1-1; D is unresolved. The V gene lost 0 bases and the J gene lost 0 bases, with 11 bases spanning the gap. Germline loops: CDR1 LGHNA, CDR2 YSLEER. The CDR3 spans 16 residues.

By share, this clone counts as medium-sized (0.01 to 0.1%). This chain uses TRBV28 with TRBJ2-7, with 10 nucleotides matching TRBD1. Germline V gives CDR1 MDHEN, CDR2 SYDVKM. The CDR3 contains 19 residues. After removal of 3 bases from V and 5 bases from J, the junction contained 19 bases not matched to a gene. The CDR3 DNA reads as TGTGCCAGCAGTTTTAAGGCGGAGGCCGGGACAGGGGCCGCCGACGAGCAGTACTTC. Translating gives CASSFKAEAGTGAADEQYF.

This clone came up once. The chain couples TRBV7-3 to TRBJ2-3; 10 bases agree with TRBD2. V lost 4 bases, J lost 2 bases, and 3 bases stayed unmatched. Germline assignment: CDR1 SGHTA and CDR2 FQGTGA. There are 15 residues in the CDR3. CDR3 nucleotides: TGTGCCAGCAGCTCTAGCGGGGGCTTCACAGATACGCAGTATTTT. Amino acid sequence: CASSSSGGFTDTQYF. Using reference TRBV7-3 and TRBJ2-3 for the parts outside the CDR3, the full variable domain is GAGVSQTPSNKVTEKGKYVELRCDPISGHTALYWYRQSLGQGPEFLIYFQGTGAADDSGLPNDRFFAVRPEGSVSTLKIQRTERGDSAVYLCASSSSGGFTDTQYFGPGTRLTVL.

This chain links TRBV15 with TRBJ2-7; D might be TRBD2 (5 bases). Per the germline V gene, CDR1 is LNHNV and CDR2 is YYDKDF (reference sequence). This CDR3 has 14 amino acids. V was cut by 8 bases and J by 0 bases, with 14 bases left in between. CDR3 in amino acids: CATRLEAFSYEQYF. In DNA form, the CDR3 reads TGTGCCACCCGGCTGGAGGCCTTCTCCTACGAGCAGTACTTC.

The chain couples TRBV7-6 to TRBJ2-3; 7 bases align to TRBD2. J gave up 10 bases and V 3 bases, and 19 bases lay outside the gene matches. Per the germline V gene, CDR1 is SGHVS and CDR2 is FNYEAQ. The CDR3 consists of 17 residues. The CDR3 region is CASSFGIGSGGSRPQYF. The CDR3 DNA sequence: TGTGCCAGCAGCTTTGGTATCGGGTCGGGGGGAAGTCGGCCGCAGTATTTT.

The chain employs TRBV4-2 and TRBJ2-7; 8 nucleotides align to TRBD2. The CDR3 length is 16 residues. The V segment lost 5 bases and the J segment 6 bases; nucleotides outside the gene matches: 15. Germline loops: CDR1 LGHNA, CDR2 YNFKEQ. The CDR3 is CASSYLLGLGGSEQYF. In nucleotides, the CDR3 is TGTGCCAGCAGCTACCTGCTGGGACTAGGAGGTTCCGAGCAGTACTTC.

The V call is TRBV7-2, the J call TRBJ2-3, with D uncertain. Deletions cut 1 base from V and 8 bases from J, with 16 bases between. The CDR3 totals 15 residues. CDR1 is SGHTA and CDR2 is FQGNSA in the germline V gene. This chain's CDR3 is CASSLGAAHASTQYF. The CDR3 DNA reads TGTGCCAGCAGCTTAGGGGCCGCCCATGCGAGTACGCAGTATTTT.

The chain links TRBV11-2 to TRBJ1-5; D might be TRBD1 (5 bases). The V end lost 5 bases, the J end lost 7 bases, and 12 bases lay between the germline ends. The CDR3 loop spans 13 amino acids. Per the germline V gene, CDR1 is SGHAT and CDR2 is FQNNGV. As DNA, the CDR3 is TGTGCCAGCAGCGTTAGAAGGGGCCAGCCCCAGCATTTT. As protein: CASSVRRGQPQHF.